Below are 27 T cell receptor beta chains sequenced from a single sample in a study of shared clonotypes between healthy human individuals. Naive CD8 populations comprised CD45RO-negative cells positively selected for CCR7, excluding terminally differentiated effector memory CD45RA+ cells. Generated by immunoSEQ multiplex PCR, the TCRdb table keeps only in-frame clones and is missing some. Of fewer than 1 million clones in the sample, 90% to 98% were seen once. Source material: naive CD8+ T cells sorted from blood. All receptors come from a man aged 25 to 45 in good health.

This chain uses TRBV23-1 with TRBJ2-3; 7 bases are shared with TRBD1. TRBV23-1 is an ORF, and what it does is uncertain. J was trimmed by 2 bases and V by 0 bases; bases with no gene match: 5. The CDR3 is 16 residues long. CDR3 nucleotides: TGCGCCAGCAGTCAATCAGACAGGGTGTCCACAGATACGCAGTATTTT. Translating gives CASSQSDRVSTDTQYF.

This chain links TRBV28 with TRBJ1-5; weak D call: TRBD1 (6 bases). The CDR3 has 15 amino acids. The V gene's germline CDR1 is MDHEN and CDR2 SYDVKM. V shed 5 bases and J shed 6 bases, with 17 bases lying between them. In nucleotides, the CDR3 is TGTGCCAGCAGTACTCAGGGGCAAGTCAGTCAGCCCCAGCATTTT. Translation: CASSTQGQVSQPQHF. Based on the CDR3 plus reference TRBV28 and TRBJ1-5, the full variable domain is DVKVTQSSRYLVKRTGEKVFLECVQDMDHENMFWYRQDPGLGLRLIYFSYDVKMKEKGDIPEGYSVSREKKERFSLILESASTNQTSMYLCASSTQGQVSQPQHFGDGTRLSIL.

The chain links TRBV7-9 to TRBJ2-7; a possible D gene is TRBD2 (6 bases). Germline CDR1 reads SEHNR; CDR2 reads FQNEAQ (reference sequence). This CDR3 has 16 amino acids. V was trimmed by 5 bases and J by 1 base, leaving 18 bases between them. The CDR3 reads CASSLIGGVGSYEQYF. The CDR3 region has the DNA TGTGCCAGCAGCCTCATCGGGGGAGTTGGATCCTACGAGCAGTACTTC. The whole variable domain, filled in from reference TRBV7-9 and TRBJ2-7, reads DTGVSQNPRHKITKRGQNVTFRCDPISEHNRLYWYRQTLGQGPEFLTYFQNEAQLEKSRLLSDRFSAERPKGSFSTLEIQRTEQGDSAMYLCASSLIGGVGSYEQYFGPGTRLTVT.

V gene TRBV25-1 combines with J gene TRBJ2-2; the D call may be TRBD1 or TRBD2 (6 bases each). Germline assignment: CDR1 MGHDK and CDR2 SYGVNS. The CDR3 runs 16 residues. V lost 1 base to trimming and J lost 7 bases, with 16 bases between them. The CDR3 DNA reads TGTGCCAGCAGTGAATTCTCGGGGGCGCGGATCGGGGAGCTGTTTTTT. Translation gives CASSEFSGARIGELFF.

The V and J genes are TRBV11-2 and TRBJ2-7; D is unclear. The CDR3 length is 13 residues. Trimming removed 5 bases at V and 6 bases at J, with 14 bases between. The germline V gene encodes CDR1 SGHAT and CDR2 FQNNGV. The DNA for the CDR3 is TGTGCCAGCAGCGCTCCCGGACGGCGCGAGCAGTACTTC. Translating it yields CASSAPGRREQYF.

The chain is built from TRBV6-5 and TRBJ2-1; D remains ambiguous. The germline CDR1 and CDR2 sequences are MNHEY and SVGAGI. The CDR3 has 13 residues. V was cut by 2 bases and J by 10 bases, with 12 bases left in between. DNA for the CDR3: TGTGCCAGCAGTTACCTCCCCGAACAGGAGCAGTTCTTC. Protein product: CASSYLPEQEQFF.

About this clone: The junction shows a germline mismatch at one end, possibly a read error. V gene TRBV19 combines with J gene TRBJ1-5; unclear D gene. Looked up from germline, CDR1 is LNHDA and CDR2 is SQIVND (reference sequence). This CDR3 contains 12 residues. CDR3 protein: CASSTRDQSQHF. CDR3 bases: TGTGCCAGTAGTACCCGAGATCAGTCCCAGCATTTT.

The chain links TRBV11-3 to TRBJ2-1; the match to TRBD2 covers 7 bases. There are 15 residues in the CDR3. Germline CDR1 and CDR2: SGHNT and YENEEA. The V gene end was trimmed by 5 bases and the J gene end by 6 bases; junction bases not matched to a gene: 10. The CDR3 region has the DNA TGTGCCAGCAGCGGAGGTTTAGCGGGTGTCAATGAGCAGTTCTTC. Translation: CASSGGLAGVNEQFF. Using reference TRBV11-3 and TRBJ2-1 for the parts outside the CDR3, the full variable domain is EAGVVQSPRYKIIEKKQPVAFWCNPISGHNTLYWYLQNLGQGPELLIRYENEEAVDDSQLPKDRFSAERLKGVDSTLKIQPAELGDSAVYLCASSGGLAGVNEQFFGPGTRLTVL.

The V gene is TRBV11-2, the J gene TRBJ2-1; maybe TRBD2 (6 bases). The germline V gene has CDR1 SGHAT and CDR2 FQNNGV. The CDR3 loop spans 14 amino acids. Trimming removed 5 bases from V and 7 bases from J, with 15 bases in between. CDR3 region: CASSLPRDSNEQFF. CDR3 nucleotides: TGTGCCAGCAGCCTCCCCCGGGACTCAAATGAGCAGTTCTTC.

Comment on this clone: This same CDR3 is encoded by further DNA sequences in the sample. CDR3 in amino acids: CASSQRVSYEQYF. The CDR3 bases are TGCGCCAGCAGTCAGAGGGTTTCCTACGAGCAGTACTTC. The genes are TRBV4-1 and TRBJ2-7; D possibly corresponds to TRBD2 (5 bases). The germline CDR1 and CDR2 sequences are MGHRA and YSYEKL. V lost 6 bases and J 1 base, leaving 10 bases between the germline ends. The CDR3 has 13 amino acids.

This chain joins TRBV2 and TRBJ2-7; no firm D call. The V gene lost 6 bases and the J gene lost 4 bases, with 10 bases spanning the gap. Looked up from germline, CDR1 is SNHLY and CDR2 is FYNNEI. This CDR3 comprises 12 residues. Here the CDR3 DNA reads TGTGCCAGCAGCCTGGACGGGTACGAGCAGTACTTC. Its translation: CASSLDGYEQYF.

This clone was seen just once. The CDR3 here is CASSLLAGGFDEQFF. CDR3 nucleotides: TGTGCCAGCAGTTTACTAGCGGGAGGGTTCGATGAGCAGTTCTTC. The chain is built from TRBV6-1 and TRBJ2-1; 13 nucleotides agree with TRBD2. Trimming cost V 5 bases and J 8 bases; bases outside gene matches: 6. This CDR3 spans 15 amino acids. Per the germline V gene, CDR1 is MNHNS and CDR2 is SASEGT.

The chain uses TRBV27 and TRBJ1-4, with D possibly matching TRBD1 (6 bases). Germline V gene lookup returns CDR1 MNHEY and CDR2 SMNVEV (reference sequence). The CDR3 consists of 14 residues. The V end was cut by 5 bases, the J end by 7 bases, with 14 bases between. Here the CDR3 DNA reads TGTGCCAGCAGTATGGGGGGGGCGCGTGAAAAACTGTTTTTT. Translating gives CASSMGGAREKLFF.

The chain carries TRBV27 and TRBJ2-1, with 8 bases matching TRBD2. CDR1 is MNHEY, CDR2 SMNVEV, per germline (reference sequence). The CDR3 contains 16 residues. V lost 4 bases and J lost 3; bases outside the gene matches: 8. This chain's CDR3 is CASSSGAGVFYNEQFF. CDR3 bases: TGTGCCAGCAGTTCAGGAGCGGGAGTGTTCTACAATGAGCAGTTCTTC.

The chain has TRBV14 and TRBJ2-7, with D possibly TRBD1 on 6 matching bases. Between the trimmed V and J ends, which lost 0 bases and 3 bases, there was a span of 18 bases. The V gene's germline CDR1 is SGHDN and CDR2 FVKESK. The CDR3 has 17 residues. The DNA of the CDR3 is TGTGCCAGCAGCCAAGATCGTCAGGACAGAGGTATCTACGAGCAGTACTTC. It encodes CASSQDRQDRGIYEQYF.

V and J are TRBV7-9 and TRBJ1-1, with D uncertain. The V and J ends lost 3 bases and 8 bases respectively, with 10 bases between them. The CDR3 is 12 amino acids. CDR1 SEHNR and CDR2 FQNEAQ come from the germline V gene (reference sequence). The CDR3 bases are TGTGCCAGCAGCTTCCTCCCGGCGGAAGCTTTCTTT. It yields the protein CASSFLPAEAFF.

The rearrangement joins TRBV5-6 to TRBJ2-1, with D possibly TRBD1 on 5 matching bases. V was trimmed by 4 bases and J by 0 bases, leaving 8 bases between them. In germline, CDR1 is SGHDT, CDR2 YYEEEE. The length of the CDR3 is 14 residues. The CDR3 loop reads CASSPQGSYNEQFF. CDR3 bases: TGTGCCAGCAGCCCCCAGGGCTCCTACAATGAGCAGTTCTTC.

CDR3 protein: CASSSSSGTKNIQYF. The DNA for the CDR3 is TGTGCCAGCAGCTCCTCTAGTGGAACCAAAAACATTCAGTACTTC. The chain uses TRBV7-9 and TRBJ2-4; D remains unclear. Germline values: CDR1 SEHNR, CDR2 FQNEAQ (reference sequence). The V end was cut by 4 bases, the J end by 2 bases, with 12 bases between. CDR3 length: 15 amino acids.

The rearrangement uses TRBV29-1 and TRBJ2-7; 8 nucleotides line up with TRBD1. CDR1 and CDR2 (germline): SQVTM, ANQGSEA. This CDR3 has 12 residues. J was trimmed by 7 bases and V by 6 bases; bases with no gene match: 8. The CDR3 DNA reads TGCAGCGTATGGACAGGGCTGGAGGAGCAGTACTTC. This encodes CSVWTGLEEQYF.

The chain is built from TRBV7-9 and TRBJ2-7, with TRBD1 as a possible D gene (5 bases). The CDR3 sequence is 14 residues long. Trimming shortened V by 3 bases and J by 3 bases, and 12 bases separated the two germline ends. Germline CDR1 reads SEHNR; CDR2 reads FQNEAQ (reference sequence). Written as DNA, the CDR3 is TGTGCCAGCAGCTTCCAGGGATCCGTCTACGAGCAGTACTTC. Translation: CASSFQGSVYEQYF.

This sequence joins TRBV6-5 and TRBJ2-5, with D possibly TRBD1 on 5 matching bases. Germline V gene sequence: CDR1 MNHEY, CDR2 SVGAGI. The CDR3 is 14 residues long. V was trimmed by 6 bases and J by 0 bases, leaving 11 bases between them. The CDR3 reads CASSHGHDQETQYF. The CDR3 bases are TGTGCCAGCAGCCATGGACACGACCAAGAGACCCAGTACTTC.

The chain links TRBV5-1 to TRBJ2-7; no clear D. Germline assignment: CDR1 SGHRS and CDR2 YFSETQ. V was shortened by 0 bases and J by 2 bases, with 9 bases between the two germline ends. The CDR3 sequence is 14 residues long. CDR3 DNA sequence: TGCGCCAGCAGCTTGGAATTCGAGACCTACGAGCAGTACTTC. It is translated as CASSLEFETYEQYF.

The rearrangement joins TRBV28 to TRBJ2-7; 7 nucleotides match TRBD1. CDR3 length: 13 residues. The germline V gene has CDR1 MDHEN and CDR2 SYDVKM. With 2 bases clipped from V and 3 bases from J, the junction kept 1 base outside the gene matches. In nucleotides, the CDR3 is TGTGCCAGCAGTTTAGACAGGGTCTACGAGCAGTACTTC. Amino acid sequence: CASSLDRVYEQYF.

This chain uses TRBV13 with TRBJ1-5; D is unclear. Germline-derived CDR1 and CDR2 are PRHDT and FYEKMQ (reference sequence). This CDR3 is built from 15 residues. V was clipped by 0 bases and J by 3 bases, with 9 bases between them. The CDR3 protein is CASSLGRDFNQPQHF. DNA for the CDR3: TGTGCCAGCAGCTTAGGCCGCGATTTCAATCAGCCCCAGCATTTT.

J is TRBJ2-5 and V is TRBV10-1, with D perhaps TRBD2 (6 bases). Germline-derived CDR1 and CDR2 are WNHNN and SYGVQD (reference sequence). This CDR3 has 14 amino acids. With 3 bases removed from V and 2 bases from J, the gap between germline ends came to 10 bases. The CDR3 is CASSDRGRQETQYF. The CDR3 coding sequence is TGCGCCAGCAGTGATCGGGGGAGGCAAGAGACCCAGTACTTC.

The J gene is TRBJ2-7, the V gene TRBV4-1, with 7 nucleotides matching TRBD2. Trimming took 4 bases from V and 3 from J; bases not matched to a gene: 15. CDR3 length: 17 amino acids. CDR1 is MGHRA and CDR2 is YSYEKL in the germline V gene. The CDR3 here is CASSPWTLGEGRYEQYF. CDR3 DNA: TGCGCCAGCAGCCCGTGGACTTTGGGGGAGGGCCGCTACGAGCAGTACTTC.

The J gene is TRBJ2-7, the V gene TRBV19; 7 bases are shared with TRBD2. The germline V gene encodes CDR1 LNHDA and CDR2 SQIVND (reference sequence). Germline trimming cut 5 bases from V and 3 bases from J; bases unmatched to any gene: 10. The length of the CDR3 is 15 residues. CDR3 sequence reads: CASSYLPGGSYEQYF. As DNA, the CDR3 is TGTGCCAGTAGTTACCTTCCAGGCGGGAGCTACGAGCAGTACTTC.